These 25 T cell receptor beta chains were sequenced from one sample in a study of CD8+ T cells in alopecia areata. Treatment in this sample: oral pan-JAK inhibitor, 5-10 mg twice daily. RNA extraction was followed by reverse transcription into cDNA, which acted as the sequencing template. Method: immunoSEQ multiplex PCR; TCRdb's copy keeps in-frame clones and lacks some. The sample consists of over 100,000 clones, about 50% of them appearing once. This sample comprised CD4+ T cells sorted from blood, obtained at week 4, from a patient treated with tofacitinib. The receptors stem from a human donor with alopecia areata.

The gene calls are TRBV29-1 and TRBJ1-1; no definite D call. The CDR3 extends over 13 amino acids. Trimming removed 0 bases at V and 0 bases at J, with 5 bases between. From germline, CDR1 is SQVTM and CDR2 ANQGSEA. The DNA of the CDR3 is TGCAGCGTTGAAGACCTTATGAACACTGAAGCTTTCTTT. It translates to CSVEDLMNTEAFF.

This clone was seen a handful of times. V usage is TRBV19 and J usage is TRBJ2-3; a weak D match, TRBD2 (6 bases). The CDR3 loop spans 14 amino acids. V was cut by 10 bases and J by 1 base, with 15 bases left in between. CDR1 is LNHDA, CDR2 SQIVND, per germline (reference sequence). The DNA of the CDR3 is TGTGCCACCGCGAAGGGACTTCGCACAGATACGCAGTATTTT. Translating it yields CATAKGLRTDTQYF. The complete variable domain, with remaining parts taken from reference TRBV19 and TRBJ2-3, reads DGGITQSPKYLFRKEGQNVTLSCEQNLNHDAMYWYRQDPGQGLRLIYYSQIVNDFQKGDIAEGYSVSREKKESFPLTVTSAQKNPTAFYLCATAKGLRTDTQYFGPGTRLTVL.

This clone came up a few times. The chain combines TRBV6-6 with TRBJ2-3; D tentatively fits TRBD1 or TRBD2 (5 bases each). The CDR3 totals 16 residues. Trimming left V 4 bases short and J 2 bases short, with 16 bases between. The germline gives CDR1 MNHNY, CDR2 SVGAGI (reference sequence). The CDR3 loop reads CASSSPSTGLTDTQYF. The CDR3 DNA follows: TGTGCCAGCAGTTCTCCCTCTACAGGACTCACAGATACGCAGTATTTT.

The chain combines TRBV30 with TRBJ2-3; D is possibly TRBD2 (5 bases). V was cut by 1 base and J by 1 base, with 9 bases left in between. The germline CDR1 and CDR2 sequences are GTSNPN and SVGIG (reference sequence). This CDR3 has 14 amino acids. The DNA of the CDR3 is TGTGCCTGGAGTGGGGGAGCACGCACAGATACGCAGTATTTT. Residues: CAWSGGARTDTQYF.

The chain is built from TRBV19 and TRBJ2-1; no reliable D call. Germline CDR1 LNHDA, CDR2 SQIVND (reference sequence). There are 14 residues in the CDR3. V was cut by 6 bases and J by 7 bases, with 16 bases left in between. CDR3 sequence: CASSTRAPPNEQFF. CDR3 bases: TGTGCCAGTAGCACTCGGGCTCCACCTAATGAGCAGTTCTTC.

This clone was recorded a few times. This chain uses TRBV9 with TRBJ2-7; 7 nucleotides align to TRBD1. Per germline, CDR1 SGDLS and CDR2 YYNGEE. CDR3 length equals 14 residues. J lost 7 bases, V lost 3 bases, and 10 bases had no gene match. CDR3 DNA sequence: TGTGCCAGCAGCGCTTCGACAGGGACGGGGGAGCAGTACTTC. The encoded protein is CASSASTGTGEQYF.

The chain is built from TRBV5-1 and TRBJ2-3; possibly TRBD2 for D (6 bases). V was shortened by 1 base and J by 4 bases, with 10 bases between the two germline ends. Germline lookup yields CDR1 SGHRS and CDR2 YFSETQ. This CDR3 region has 14 residues. The CDR3 nucleotides are TGCGCCAGCAGCTTGAAGGCGGGGCCAGATACGCAGTATTTT. This translates into CASSLKAGPDTQYF.

The chain recombines TRBV30 with TRBJ2-7; 9 positions match TRBD1. Germline CDR1 GTSNPN, CDR2 SVGIG (reference sequence). The ends lost 4 bases at V and 0 bases at J; junction bases unmatched: 4. The CDR3 is made up of 14 amino acids. In DNA, the CDR3 is TGTGCCTGGAACGGACAGGGGAGCTCCTACGAGCAGTACTTC. Its translation: CAWNGQGSSYEQYF.

The chain is built from TRBV5-4 and TRBJ2-7; possible D gene TRBD1, 6 bases. This CDR3 spans 14 amino acids. In germline, CDR1 is SGHNT, CDR2 YYREEE (reference sequence). V lost 4 bases and J 7 bases, leaving 18 bases between the germline ends. The CDR3: CASSPGHRPWEQYF. CDR3 coding DNA: TGTGCCAGCAGCCCGGGACATCGGCCTTGGGAGCAGTACTTC.

The chain carries TRBV29-1 and TRBJ2-5, with 7 bases matching TRBD1. Unmatched junction bases numbered 9, after V lost 7 bases and J lost 4 bases. Germline lookup yields CDR1 SQVTM and CDR2 ANQGSEA. The CDR3 runs 13 residues. The CDR3 spells CSAQTGIGETQYF. The CDR3 region has the DNA TGCAGCGCTCAGACAGGGATAGGAGAGACCCAGTACTTC.

This clone was seen only a few times. The rearrangement links TRBV2 to TRBJ1-1; TRBD1 is a possible D gene (5 bases). The CDR3 spans 15 residues. Germline V gene sequence: CDR1 SNHLY, CDR2 FYNNEI. Trimming took 3 bases from V and 0 from J, leaving 11 bases between them. The CDR3 here is CASSDGGGMNTEAFF. The CDR3 nucleotides read TGTGCCAGCAGTGATGGGGGGGGAATGAACACTGAAGCTTTCTTT.

V gene TRBV9 combines with J gene TRBJ2-7, with D uncertain. Germline loops: CDR1 SGDLS, CDR2 YYNGEE. The germline V and J ends were trimmed by 0 bases and 0 bases, with 13 bases remaining between them. The CDR3 contains 16 residues. CDR3 in amino acids: CASSVGDPNDSYEQYF. In nucleotides, the CDR3 is TGTGCCAGCAGCGTAGGAGATCCCAACGACTCCTACGAGCAGTACTTC.

The chain has TRBV7-9 and TRBJ1-6; D not resolved. This CDR3 region has 13 residues. CDR1 is SEHNR, CDR2 FQNEAQ, per germline (reference sequence). With 1 base removed from V and 6 bases from J, the gap between germline ends came to 4 bases. The CDR3 DNA reads TGTGCCAGCAGCTTAGATGGTAATTCACCCCTCCACTTT. Protein: CASSLDGNSPLHF.

The CDR3 spells CASSPRRNTEAFF. The CDR3 region has the DNA TGTGCCAGCAGCCCTAGGCGGAACACTGAAGCTTTCTTT. V gene TRBV27 combines with J gene TRBJ1-1; D unclear. The CDR3 has 13 residues. Trimming pared 6 bases from V and 1 base from J, leaving 9 bases between. In germline, CDR1 is MNHEY, CDR2 SMNVEV (reference sequence).

A few counts support this clone. The V call is TRBV29-1, the J call TRBJ2-4; D remains ambiguous. The ends were cut back, 4 bases at V and 0 bases at J, with 7 bases in the middle. The germline gives CDR1 SQVTM, CDR2 ANQGSEA. The CDR3 extends over 13 amino acids. The CDR3 is CSVVDEAKNIQYF. For the CDR3, the DNA is TGCAGCGTTGTGGACGAAGCCAAAAACATTCAGTACTTC.

CDR3 coding DNA: TGTGCCAGCAGTAGCCCACTAGCGGGGGGCCGGGGGACCCAGTACTTC. Translating it yields CASSSPLAGGRGTQYF. The chain uses TRBV6-6 and TRBJ2-5; 12 nucleotides align to TRBD2. The germline CDR1 and CDR2 sequences are MNHNY and SVGAGI (reference sequence). The CDR3 is made up of 16 amino acids. The J segment lost 7 bases and the V segment lost 5 bases, leaving 11 bases of the junction unmatched.

The V call is TRBV4-1, the J call TRBJ2-5; 10 bases align to TRBD2. The CDR3 is made up of 17 amino acids. CDR1 is MGHRA, CDR2 YSYEKL, per germline. Trimming cost V 0 bases and J 5 bases; bases outside gene matches: 9. The CDR3 reads CASSQDQREGPGETQYF. CDR3 DNA: TGCGCCAGCAGCCAAGACCAGCGGGAGGGCCCGGGGGAGACCCAGTACTTC.

CDR3 amino acids: CSVSRGFTEAFF. The CDR3 DNA is TGCAGCGTGTCGAGGGGGTTCACTGAAGCTTTCTTT. The V call is TRBV29-1, the J call TRBJ1-1; TRBD1 might be the D (6 bases). Germline V gene sequence: CDR1 SQVTM, CDR2 ANQGSEA. The CDR3 runs 12 residues. V gave up 6 bases and J gave up 4 bases, with 12 bases separating them.

The rearrangement joins TRBV29-1 to TRBJ1-5, with unresolved D. There are 13 residues in the CDR3. Germline CDR1 SQVTM, CDR2 ANQGSEA. The V gene lost 4 bases and the J gene lost 0 bases, with 7 bases spanning the gap. In DNA, the CDR3 is TGCAGCGTTGGAGGTAATAGCAATCAGCCCCAGCATTTT. Translation gives CSVGGNSNQPQHF.

The chain combines TRBV29-1 with TRBJ2-2; D is possibly TRBD2 (6 bases). CDR1 SQVTM and CDR2 ANQGSEA come from the germline V gene. The CDR3 is 14 residues long. V dropped 6 bases and J dropped 2 bases, with 13 bases sitting between them. The CDR3 loop is CSVAGSLNTGELFF. CDR3 in DNA: TGCAGCGTGGCGGGATCCCTAAACACCGGGGAGCTGTTTTTT.

The chain combines TRBV19 with TRBJ2-5; a weak D match, TRBD1 (6 bases). V was shortened by 3 bases and J by 4 bases, with 9 bases between the two germline ends. Germline V gene lookup returns CDR1 LNHDA and CDR2 SQIVND (reference sequence). This CDR3 is 13 amino acids long. The CDR3 DNA reads TGTGCCAGTAGTATCAACAGGGCAGAGACCCAGTACTTC. Residues: CASSINRAETQYF.

There are a few counts of this clone. The gene calls are TRBV6-5 and TRBJ2-1; D uncertain. Per the germline V gene, CDR1 is MNHEY and CDR2 is SVGAGI. The CDR3 covers 13 residues. The ends were cut back, 2 bases at V and 5 bases at J, with 7 bases in the middle. The chain's CDR3 is CASSYGQDNEQFF. CDR3 sequence (DNA): TGTGCCAGCAGTTACGGGCAGGACAATGAGCAGTTCTTC.

The V gene is TRBV18, the J gene TRBJ2-7; TRBD2 matches 10 bases. Germline CDR1 reads KGHSH; CDR2 reads LQKENI. There are 17 residues in the CDR3. Trimming took 1 base from V and 5 from J; bases not matched to a gene: 11. The CDR3 DNA follows: TGTGCCAGCTCACCACTCAGCGGGAGGGCCCATTCGGACGAGCAGTACTTC. Its protein product is CASSPLSGRAHSDEQYF.

The chain carries TRBV29-1 and TRBJ2-3; tentatively, D is TRBD2 (6 bases). Trimming cost V 5 bases and J 2 bases, with 11 bases left between them. Germline V gene data show CDR1 as SQVTM and CDR2 as ANQGSEA. The CDR3 spans 13 residues. The CDR3 sequence is CSVYWTITDTQYF. The CDR3 DNA follows: TGCAGCGTTTATTGGACTATCACAGATACGCAGTATTTT.

As for this clone: The sample contains more than one DNA sequence encoding this CDR3. V usage is TRBV29-1 and J usage is TRBJ2-1; TRBD1 aligns across 7 bases. Germline CDR1 is SQVTM and CDR2 is ANQGSEA. The V segment lost 3 bases and the J segment 0 bases; nucleotides outside the gene matches: 5. CDR3 length: 15 amino acids. DNA for the CDR3: TGCAGCGTTGATACTCCAGGGGGCTCCTACAATGAGCAGTTCTTC. As protein: CSVDTPGGSYNEQFF.